The 25 T cell receptor beta chains reported below all come from one sample, sequenced in a study of esophageal squamous cell carcinoma under preoperative chemotherapy. TCRdb itself ran the PCR reads through MiXCR, one entry per CDR3 protein. The data contain under 7,000 distinct CDR3 sequences, about 30% of them singletons. The time point was: before preoperative PTX-NDP chemotherapy. Sampling took place from a patient given preoperative chemotherapy. Receptors were obtained from a human donor with esophageal squamous cell carcinoma. The donor label of this sample is uncertain.

By sample fraction, this clonotype is medium-sized (0.01 to 0.1%). This chain joins TRBV7-9 and TRBJ2-5, with 9 bases matching TRBD2. The CDR3 covers 17 residues. The trim removed 3 bases at V and 4 bases at J, leaving 12 bases unmatched. The germline V gene encodes CDR1 SEHNR and CDR2 FQNEAQ (reference sequence). This CDR3 reads CASSFSRGRAGGETQYF. The DNA of the CDR3 is TGTGCCAGCAGCTTTAGTCGCGGGAGGGCGGGTGGAGAGACCCAGTACTTC.

Worth noting for this clonotype: Since no conserved phenylalanine or tryptophan closes the CDR3, a read error is the likely cause. The chain has TRBV6-5 and TRBJ2-1; possible D gene TRBD2, 5 bases. V gave up 0 bases and J gave up 10 bases, with 7 bases separating them. Germline V gene sequence: CDR1 MNHEY, CDR2 SVGAGI. The CDR3 has 12 amino acids. CDR3 sequence: CASSYSTGEQFL. CDR3 DNA sequence: TGTGCCAGCAGTTACTCGACGGGGGAGCAGTTCTTG.

Comments on this clonotype: Likely a read error: the CDR3 ends without its conserved phenylalanine or tryptophan. It is unclear where the CDR3 begins or ends on the DNA, so no DNA is shown, and the CDR3 is as TCRdb lists it. The V gene is TRBV7-3, the J gene TRBJ2-1. The CDR3 is 13 residues long, counting both termini. Germline CDR1 and CDR2: SGHTA and FQGTGA. CDR3 sequence reads: CAGSLRSSGERCL.

The sample holds a few counts of this clonotype. The rearrangement uses TRBV12-3 or TRBV12-4 and TRBJ2-1; D uncertain. Between the trimmed V and J ends, which lost 10 bases and 15 bases, there was a span of 19 bases. This CDR3 spans 11 amino acids. The CDR3 spells CATEFASGRFF. CDR3 DNA: TGTGCCACCGAGTTTGCGTCGGGCCGGTTCTTC.

Many counts were recorded for this clonotype. The V gene is TRBV12-3 or TRBV12-4, the J gene TRBJ2-5; 12 nucleotides match TRBD2. The last part of the DNA fits TRBJ2-7 better; the J call may be wrong. The CDR3 runs to 15 residues. The CDR3 spells CASSLLAGGPYEQYF. The CDR3, as DNA: TGTGCCAGCAGTCTTCTAGCGGGAGGGCCCTACGAGCAGTACTTC.

Remarks on this clonotype: The missing conserved phenylalanine or tryptophan at the end of this CDR3 makes a read error likely. This rearrangement joins TRBV6-1 to TRBJ2-1; 8 bases fit TRBD2. Germline lookup yields CDR1 MNHNS and CDR2 SASEGT. The CDR3 is 15 amino acids. With 8 bases clipped from V and 0 bases from J, the junction kept 6 bases outside the gene matches. The CDR3 protein is CASGKSGGSYNEQFC. The CDR3 DNA is TGTGCCAGCGGGAAGAGCGGGGGCTCCTACAATGAGCAGTTCTGC.

This clonotype has a count of ten or more. A much larger clone sits a single nucleotide away, making a read error possible. This CDR3 is missing its conserved last phenylalanine or tryptophan, likely due to a read error. The chain employs TRBV25-1 and TRBJ2-1; the D gene is possibly TRBD2 (6 bases). The J call is in doubt because the DNA end fits TRBJ2-5 better. From germline, CDR1 is MGHDK and CDR2 SYGVNS. The CDR3 spans 16 residues. The CDR3 region has the DNA TGTGCCAGCAGTGCCCCGAGGGCGGGACGAGGAGAGACCCAGTACTTA. Protein sequence: CASSAPRAGRGETQYL.

By share, this clonotype ranks as medium-sized. The V call is TRBV7-6, the J call TRBJ2-1, with a weak D call TRBD1 (6 bases). The J call is in doubt because the DNA end fits TRBJ2-7 better. Germline CDR1 is SGHVS and CDR2 is FNYEAQ. The CDR3 is 14 amino acids. The CDR3 region has the DNA TGTGCCAGCAGCTATCAACAGGGCTCCTACGAGCAGTACTTC. This codes for CASSYQQGSYEQYF.

This chain uses TRBV7-6 with TRBJ2-7, with 8 bases identical to TRBD1. CDR3 length: 15 amino acids. Germline values: CDR1 SGHVS, CDR2 FNYEAQ. The CDR3 DNA reads TGTGCCAGCAGCTTAGCAGGACAGGGCTGGGAGACCCAGTACGTG. It codes for CASSLAGQGWETQYV.

This clonotype was seen only a few times. The chain links TRBV14 to TRBJ2-3; 7 bases line up with TRBD2. V gave up 0 bases and J gave up 2 bases; unmatched junction bases: 2. This CDR3 contains 15 residues. CDR1 is SGHDN, CDR2 FVKESK, per germline. CDR3 sequence (DNA): TGTGCCAGCAGCCAAGAGCGGGGGATCACAGATACGCAGTATTTT. Amino acids: CASSQERGITDTQYF.

This clonotype is judged medium-sized (0.01 to 0.1%). The chain recombines TRBV7-3 with TRBJ2-5; possible D gene TRBD2, 7 bases. V was pared by 5 bases and J by 1 base, with 17 bases between. CDR3 size: 16 residues. CDR1 and CDR2 from the germline V gene are SGHTA and FQGTGA. The CDR3 DNA reads as TGTGCCAGCAGCCGGGGTGGGGGCGGGAGCCAAGAGACCCAGTACTTC. Translating it yields CASSRGGGGSQETQYF.

This clonotype was counted many times. The genes are TRBV7-9 and TRBJ2-2; a possible D gene is TRBD1 (7 bases). V lost 6 bases and J 0 bases, leaving 17 bases between the germline ends. Germline V lookup: CDR1 SEHNR, CDR2 FQNEAQ (reference sequence). The CDR3 spans 17 residues. The CDR3 sequence: CASSQSGGTANTGELFF. The CDR3 nucleotides are TGTGCCAGCAGTCAAAGTGGCGGGACAGCGAACACCGGGGAGCTGTTTTTT.

The genes are TRBV11-3 and TRBJ2-1, with 11 positions matching TRBD1. The J call is doubtful: the DNA matches TRBJ2-7 better. The CDR3 contains 23 residues. Per germline, CDR1 SGHNT and CDR2 YENEEA. The CDR3 DNA reads TGTGCCAGCAGGTCGAGTGGACAGGGGGCCCCCGCGTCGCTCGGGAGCTCCTACAATGAGCAGTACTTC. Its protein product is CASRSSGQGAPASLGSSYNEQYF.

This clonotype appeared a single time. One end of the junction does not line up with germline, which may come from a read error. The V gene is TRBV7-2, the J gene TRBJ2-1; D may be TRBD1 (5 bases). This CDR3 spans 13 amino acids. Germline values: CDR1 SGHTA, CDR2 FQGNSA. CDR3 coding DNA: TGTGGCAGCAGGGAAGGGTCTTACTACGAGCAGTTCTTC. Residues: CGSREGSYYEQFF. Based on the CDR3 plus reference TRBV7-2 and TRBJ2-1, the full variable domain is GAGVSQSPSNKVTEKGKDVELRCDPISGHTALYWYRQSLGQGLEFLIYFQGNSAPDKSGLPSDRFSAERTGGSVSTLTIQRTQQEDSAVYLCGSREGSYYEQFFGPGTRLTVL.

This clonotype is medium-sized in the sample. This sequence joins TRBV6-5 and TRBJ2-1; TRBD2 matches at 12 bases. The DNA end favors TRBJ2-7, so the J call may be wrong. CDR3 length equals 13 residues. Germline-derived CDR1 and CDR2 are MNHEY and SVGAGI. The CDR3 DNA follows: TGTGCCAGCTGGGGACTAGCGGGCACTGAGCAGTACTTC. Its translation is CASWGLAGTEQYF.

This clonotype qualifies as medium-sized. CDR3 region: CASSLDGQQGPHTQYF. CDR3 nucleotide sequence: TGTGCCAGCAGCTTAGATGGGCAACAGGGACCTCATACGCAGTATTTT. The V call is TRBV7-2, the J call TRBJ2-3, with D possibly matching TRBD1 (6 bases). Germline-derived CDR1 and CDR2 are SGHTA and FQGNSA. V gave up 1 base and J gave up 7 bases, with 18 bases separating them. The CDR3 is made up of 16 amino acids.

With respect to this clonotype: Because the CDR3 is missing its conserved closing phenylalanine or tryptophan, this is likely a read error. No DNA is shown, since the ends of the CDR3 on it are uncertain; the CDR3 is the one TCRdb lists. This chain uses TRBV7-6 with TRBJ2-1; the DNA was not compared with TRBD2, the D call given in the table. The CDR3 is 16 amino acids long, termini counted. CDR1 SGHVS and CDR2 FNYEAQ come from the germline V gene. CDR3 residues: CAGSLETSGIYNEQVL.

Details on this clonotype: At one of its ends the junction is not consistent with the germline gene, which may arise from a read error. The chain has TRBV6-5 and TRBJ2-3, with TRBD2 matching over 8 bases. The CDR3 runs to 16 residues. Germline CDR1 MNHEY, CDR2 SVGAGI. In nucleotides, the CDR3 is TGTGCCAGCAGCTACCGAGCGGGAGTTAGTGGAGATACGCGGTATTTT. This codes for CASSYRAGVSGDTRYF.

This clonotype was detected many times. The chain uses TRBV6-1 and TRBJ1-3, with no clear D. In germline, CDR1 is MNHNS, CDR2 SASEGT. The V end lost 10 bases, the J end lost 2 bases, and 6 bases lay between the germline ends. The CDR3 has 11 residues. In DNA form, the CDR3 reads TGTGCCAACCGAGCTGGAAACACCATATATTTT. It is translated as CANRAGNTIYF.

This clonotype is large in the sample. The chain employs TRBV7-3 and TRBJ2-1, with 8 nucleotides matching TRBD2. The CDR3 runs to 18 residues. The ends lost 1 base at V and 0 bases at J; junction bases unmatched: 8. CDR1 and CDR2 (germline): SGHTA, FQGTGA. CDR3 sequence reads: CASSLRSGGPSSYNEQFF. The CDR3 DNA sequence: TGTGCCAGCAGCTTAAGGTCGGGAGGGCCCAGCTCCTACAATGAGCAGTTCTTC. Full variable domain (outside the CDR3, taken from reference TRBV7-3 and TRBJ2-1): GAGVSQTPSNKVTEKGKYVELRCDPISGHTALYWYRQSLGQGPEFLIYFQGTGAADDSGLPNDRFFAVRPEGSVSTLKIQRTERGDSAVYLCASSLRSGGPSSYNEQFFGPGTRLTVL.

Remarks on this clonotype: The junction shows a germline mismatch at one end, possibly a read error. The chain uses TRBV7-8 and TRBJ2-1; D is perhaps TRBD2 (5 bases). Germline V lookup: CDR1 SGHVS, CDR2 FQNEAQ. The CDR3 is 12 amino acids. CDR3 sequence (DNA): TGTGCCGGCAGCTTTGAACCGGGAAAGCAGTTCTTC. This sequence encodes CAGSFEPGKQFF.

This clonotype is medium-sized in the sample. The chain links TRBV7-8 to TRBJ2-7; D might be TRBD2 (5 bases). In germline, CDR1 is SGHVS, CDR2 FQNEAQ. This CDR3 comprises 15 residues. The ends were cut back, 1 base at V and 0 bases at J, with 10 bases in the middle. The CDR3 loop reads CASSLGERSSYEQYF. CDR3 bases: TGTGCCAGCAGCTTAGGGGAGCGGAGCTCCTACGAGCAGTACTTC.

This clonotype was seen many times. The CDR3 bases are TGTGCCAGCAGCTTAGCGAACCCACGGGAGACCCAGTACTTC. This codes for CASSLANPRETQYF. The V call is TRBV7-8, the J call TRBJ2-5; D is uncertain. This CDR3 contains 14 residues. The germline V gene has CDR1 SGHVS and CDR2 FQNEAQ. V lost 0 bases, J lost 5 bases, and 10 bases lay in between. The whole variable domain, filled in from reference TRBV7-8 and TRBJ2-5, reads GAGVSQSPRYKVAKRGQDVALRCDPISGHVSLFWYQQALGQGPEFLTYFQNEAQLDKSGLPSDRFFAERPEGSVSTLKIQRTQQEDSAVYLCASSLANPRETQYFGPGTRLLVL.

This clonotype was observed many times. The rearrangement joins TRBV6-1 to TRBJ2-1, with 8 bases that match TRBD2. The J call could be wrong; TRBJ2-7 is a better fit for the DNA end. The CDR3 runs 15 residues. In germline, CDR1 is MNHNS, CDR2 SASEGT. The CDR3 region is CASRAGGGGYYEQYF. Written as DNA, the CDR3 is TGTGCCAGCAGGGCGGGAGGCGGAGGATACTACGAGCAGTACTTC.

This clonotype has just one count. A read error may produce the germline difference seen at one junction end. The chain uses TRBV27 and TRBJ2-1, with TRBD1 as a possible D gene (6 bases). Germline V gene data show CDR1 as MNHEY and CDR2 as SMNVEV (reference sequence). CDR3 length: 11 residues. The CDR3 spells CAIARDKEQFF. The DNA for the CDR3 is TGTGCCATCGCGAGGGACAAGGAGCAGTTCTTC.